This TCR beta chain was sequenced during a study of blood T cell repertoires in COVID-19 (dated by TCRdb to the early 2020s). In terms of the full investigation: Collaborator samples came from the United States, Italy and Spain and covered acute and convalescent phases of COVID-19. Nearly every sample came with metadata listing a de-identified subject ID, COVID-19 status, age in years and sex. The repertoires were made available in a free public database intended to serve as a resource for research on the immune response to SARS-CoV-2. Where HLA class I and class II types were available, the types were taken from metadata supplied by the sample provider, not from assay-based typing. Samples were obtained from the ongoing ImmuneRACE study (first 160 participants) and from 1,200 or so subjects provided by 6 global collaborators. The dataset comprised deeply sampled blood TCRbeta repertoires from subjects exposed to, actively infected with, or recovered from COVID-19. The material from the prospective study consisted of cDNA or gDNA derived from T cells, B-cell-depleted T cells, or PBMCs. The investigation overall reported the following: Clinical and demographic metadata were provided uncurated, with the amount varying by source and participant.

Concerning this clone: No cognate antigen has been identified for it. Qualities for individual bases were not recorded, and no much larger clone is one base off.

Spanning cysteine to phenylalanine, the CDR3 consists of 16 amino acids. Just the 48-base CDR3 DNA is kept, in frame starting at base 1. CDR1 and CDR2 (MGHRA, YSYEKL) derive from the germline V gene. Here V drops 2 bases and J drops 2 bases, and the junction holds 6 bases not matched to any gene. Enrolling through a virtual design, the prospective study's participants ranged in age from about 18 to 89 years and lived across 24 United States geographic areas. In the prospective study, cohorts were assigned on the basis of participant-reported clinical history obtained from a screening survey and a study questionnaire. Exposed participants had been in contact with someone with a PCR-confirmed or clinician-diagnosed COVID-19 case within 2 weeks of study entry. Mobile phlebotomists in the prospective study collected whole blood, serum and a nasopharyngeal or oropharyngeal swab from every participant. Prospective study participants could optionally give additional blood draws and questionnaires over an approximately 2-month period. Blood samples from the prospective study were shipped frozen or at room temperature prior to DNA extraction.

TCRbeta CDR3 regions were amplified from genomic DNA by means of the immunoSEQ Assay, a bias-controlled multiplex PCR. The authors processed their data as follows. Within the assay, amplification of reference gene primers was used to estimate how many nucleated cells each sample contained. To quantify the absolute abundance of each unique TCRbeta CDR3 rearrangement, sequence reads were collapsed and filtered. For each sample, productive Simpson clonality was calculated as the square root of Simpson's diversity index over productive rearrangements. TCRdb re-hosts the immuneACCESS table, in-frame sequences only. Its copies lack some clones; in the studies checked, an unresolved V gene accounts for under half of them, and the cause for the rest is not known. V and J calls and clone size come straight from that table; D and trimming were deduced from the DNA. Counted in this sample were about 140,000 clones; about 84% of them appeared once. The ten biggest clones cover around 1.6% of the sample.

The chain was built from TRBV4-1 and TRBJ1-3; TRBD1 matches 7 bases in the middle. The source material was PBMCs or T cells enriched from blood (not recorded which). The TCR originated in a woman aged 18 to 35 who had been exposed to COVID-19. CDR3 reads: CASSQPFRGAGNTIYF. The DNA sequence follows: TGCGCCAGCAGCCAACCTTTCAGGGGGGCTGGAAACACCATATATTTT.